The 27 T cell receptor beta chains presented below share a single source sample, sequenced in a study of somatic mutations in cytotoxic T cells in rheumatoid arthritis. The table came from immunoSEQ multiplex PCR; TCRdb's copy has only in-frame clones and leaves some out. The profile shows more than 15,000 clones, about 68% of them singletons. Input material: CD8+ T cells sorted from blood. These receptors all stem from a man in his sixties in good health.

The V and J genes are TRBV29-1 and TRBJ2-7; TRBD2 matches at 7 bases. The length of the CDR3 is 14 residues. Germline assignment: CDR1 SQVTM and CDR2 ANQGSEA. V lost 3 bases and J lost 3; bases outside the gene matches: 8. The CDR3 loop reads CSVDGLADRYEQYF. CDR3 nucleotides: TGCAGCGTTGACGGGCTAGCGGACCGCTACGAGCAGTACTTC.

This clone has more than one count but fewer than ten. The rearrangement uses TRBV7-2 and TRBJ2-1, with a weak D call TRBD1 (7 bases). This CDR3 region has 13 residues. Germline assignment: CDR1 SGHTA and CDR2 FQGNSA. V gave up 1 base and J gave up 9 bases, with 10 bases separating them. The chain's CDR3 is CASSLDQGGEQFF. The CDR3 DNA follows: TGTGCCAGCAGCTTAGATCAGGGGGGTGAGCAGTTCTTC. The full variable domain, its missing parts supplied by reference TRBV7-2 and TRBJ2-1, is GAGVSQSPSNKVTEKGKDVELRCDPISGHTALYWYRQSLGQGLEFLIYFQGNSAPDKSGLPSDRFSAERTGGSVSTLTIQRTQQEDSAVYLCASSLDQGGEQFFGPGTRLTVL.

The V and J genes are TRBV9 and TRBJ2-7; 7 positions match TRBD1. Germline CDR1 reads SGDLS; CDR2 reads YYNGEE. V trimming: 2 bases; J trimming: 1 base; junction bases outside the gene matches: 3. The CDR3 spans 14 residues. CDR3 DNA sequence: TGTGCCAGCAGCGTCGGGACAGCGTCCTACGAGCAGTACTTC. Translation: CASSVGTASYEQYF.

The CDR3: CASSKTGLNQPQHF. CDR3 in DNA: TGTGCCAGCAGCAAGACAGGGCTCAATCAGCCCCAGCATTTT. The chain is built from TRBV14 and TRBJ1-5; 7 nucleotides agree with TRBD1. CDR1 and CDR2 from the germline V gene are SGHDN and FVKESK. The CDR3 is made up of 14 amino acids. J lost 3 bases, V lost 5 bases, and 4 bases had no gene match.

This clone turned up a few times. The J gene is TRBJ2-2, the V gene TRBV10-1; D is ambiguous. The V and J ends lost 3 bases and 4 bases respectively, with 3 bases between them. Germline V gene sequence: CDR1 WNHNN, CDR2 SYGVQD (reference sequence). There are 12 residues in the CDR3. CDR3 residues: CASSDITGELFF. In DNA form, the CDR3 reads TGCGCCAGCAGTGATATCACCGGGGAGCTGTTTTTT.

This sequence joins TRBV23-1 and TRBJ2-3; D gene ambiguous. TRBV23-1 is an ORF, and what it does is uncertain. The CDR3 spans 14 residues. Trimming removed 0 bases from V and 4 bases from J, with 8 bases in between. The CDR3 is CASSQSRLADTQYF. Here the CDR3 DNA reads TGCGCCAGCAGTCAATCCAGGTTGGCAGATACGCAGTATTTT.

The rearrangement joins TRBV27 to TRBJ1-5; D is ambiguous. The CDR3 is 16 amino acids. Looked up from germline, CDR1 is MNHEY and CDR2 is SMNVEV (reference sequence). V gave up 6 bases and J gave up 0 bases, with 15 bases separating them. The CDR3 DNA sequence: TGTGCCAGCAGCCCTAGCTTGGGTTATAGCAATCAGCCCCAGCATTTT. Protein sequence: CASSPSLGYSNQPQHF.

A few counts support this clone. The J gene is TRBJ2-3, the V gene TRBV6-4, with TRBD2 matching 13 bases. This CDR3 is built from 16 residues. Trimming took 2 bases from V and 2 from J; bases not matched to a gene: 1. Germline V gene sequence: CDR1 MRHNA, CDR2 SNTAGT. The CDR3 protein is CASSDTSGGATDTQYF. The DNA of the CDR3 is TGTGCCAGCAGTGACACTAGCGGGGGGGCCACAGATACGCAGTATTTT.

CDR3 nucleotide sequence: TGTGCCAGTAGTATAGGGGAGACACCGCTGAAGCAGTACTTC. Amino acids: CASSIGETPLKQYF. V usage is TRBV19 and J usage is TRBJ2-7; a possible D gene is TRBD2 (5 bases). The germline V gene encodes CDR1 LNHDA and CDR2 SQIVND (reference sequence). The CDR3 is 14 amino acids. Trimming removed 1 base at V and 8 bases at J, with 15 bases between. Drawing the rest from reference TRBV19 and TRBJ2-7, the complete variable domain is DGGITQSPKYLFRKEGQNVTLSCEQNLNHDAMYWYRQDPGQGLRLIYYSQIVNDFQKGDIAEGYSVSREKKESFPLTVTSAQKNPTAFYLCASSIGETPLKQYFGPGTRLTVT.

The rearrangement links TRBV9 to TRBJ2-5; 7 bases align to TRBD1. The CDR3 extends over 15 amino acids. V lost 3 bases to trimming and J lost 1 base; unmatched junction nucleotides: 6. Germline CDR1 and CDR2: SGDLS and YYNGEE. CDR3 nucleotide sequence: TGTGCCAGCAGCGCCCGGGACAGCCCCCAAGAGACCCAGTACTTC. Translating gives CASSARDSPQETQYF.

This clone was detected a few times. The V and J genes are TRBV7-9 and TRBJ2-7; 9 nucleotides agree with TRBD1. After removal of 5 bases from V and 4 bases from J, the junction contained 6 bases not matched to a gene. Germline CDR1 is SEHNR and CDR2 is FQNEAQ (reference sequence). The CDR3 extends over 14 amino acids. CDR3 region: CASSPRQGGYEQYF. The CDR3 DNA is TGTGCCAGCAGCCCCAGACAGGGGGGGTACGAGCAGTACTTC.

The CDR3 DNA reads as TGTGCCAGCACCCTCGGACAGTTCGCCGGGGAGCTGTTTTTT. Translated: CASTLGQFAGELFF. V and J are TRBV6-5 and TRBJ2-2; maybe TRBD1 (6 bases). The CDR3 runs 14 residues. V was pared by 7 bases and J by 6 bases, with 15 bases between. Germline V lookup: CDR1 MNHEY, CDR2 SVGAGI.

This clone occurred a few times. The CDR3 nucleotides read TGTGCCAGCAGTTGGATAGCCTCCACCGGGGAGCTGTTTTTT. This sequence encodes CASSWIASTGELFF. The chain has TRBV6-5 and TRBJ2-2; D call uncertain. The CDR3 loop spans 14 amino acids. V was shortened by 4 bases and J by 4 bases, with 10 bases between the two germline ends. Per germline, CDR1 MNHEY and CDR2 SVGAGI.

This chain uses TRBV19 with TRBJ1-3; D perhaps matches TRBD1 (5 bases). Trimming stripped 5 bases from V and 0 bases from J, with 11 bases between. The CDR3 has 15 residues. Germline-derived CDR1 and CDR2 are LNHDA and SQIVND (reference sequence). CDR3 in DNA: TGTGCCAGTAGTTTGACAGTGTCCTCTGGAAACACCATATATTTT. Translating it yields CASSLTVSSGNTIYF.

The chain uses TRBV7-9 and TRBJ2-7; 8 bases agree with TRBD1. V shed 5 bases and J 7 bases; nucleotides not matched to a gene: 10. Germline values: CDR1 SEHNR, CDR2 FQNEAQ (reference sequence). This CDR3 spans 14 amino acids. The CDR3 region has the DNA TGTGCCAGCAGCCCCGGGACAGGTGACATTGAGCAGTACTTC. Amino acid sequence: CASSPGTGDIEQYF. The full variable domain, in which reference TRBV7-9 and TRBJ2-7 provide the parts outside the CDR3, is DTGVSQNPRHKITKRGQNVTFRCDPISEHNRLYWYRQTLGQGPEFLTYFQNEAQLEKSRLLSDRFSAERPKGSFSTLEIQRTEQGDSAMYLCASSPGTGDIEQYFGPGTRLTVT.

The chain links TRBV5-4 to TRBJ2-3; the D gene is possibly TRBD1 (7 bases). The germline V gene encodes CDR1 SGHNT and CDR2 YYREEE (reference sequence). V lost 4 bases and J 4 bases, leaving 16 bases between the germline ends. The CDR3 totals 15 residues. The CDR3 DNA is TGTGCCAGCAGCGTGCGGGGACAGCTCGCAGATACGCAGTATTTT. Its protein product is CASSVRGQLADTQYF.

By sample share, this clone is medium-sized. The chain is built from TRBV29-1 and TRBJ2-7, with 7 bases lining up with TRBD1. V lost 6 bases and J lost 2; bases outside the gene matches: 7. CDR1 and CDR2 (germline): SQVTM, ANQGSEA. The CDR3 has 13 amino acids. CDR3 DNA: TGCAGCGTCACGTCGGGACAGACCTACGAGCAGTACTTC. This gives the protein CSVTSGQTYEQYF.

The V gene is TRBV5-4, the J gene TRBJ2-5, with TRBD1 matching 10 bases. Per the germline V gene, CDR1 is SGHNT and CDR2 is YYREEE (reference sequence). There are 15 residues in the CDR3. Trimming at V came to 0 bases and at J to 5 bases, leaving 4 bases not matched to a gene. The CDR3: CASSLGDRGLETQYF. CDR3 bases: TGTGCCAGCAGCTTGGGTGACAGGGGGCTGGAGACCCAGTACTTC.

This chain links TRBV7-3 with TRBJ2-7, with D possibly being TRBD2 (5 bases). Germline CDR1 SGHTA, CDR2 FQGTGA. V lost 2 bases to trimming and J lost 3 bases, with 14 bases between them. CDR3 length: 15 amino acids. The CDR3 loop is CASSLGWGAHYEQYF. The CDR3, as DNA: TGTGCCAGCAGCTTAGGCTGGGGAGCTCACTACGAGCAGTACTTC.

The CDR3 sequence: CASSPREGTPEAFF. In nucleotides, the CDR3 is TGTGCCAGCAGCCCCAGGGAGGGTACACCGGAAGCTTTCTTT. The V gene is TRBV7-9, the J gene TRBJ1-1; possible D gene TRBD1, 5 bases. Germline V CDR1 and CDR2: SEHNR, FQNEAQ (reference sequence). Deletions cut 5 bases from V and 8 bases from J, with 18 bases between. CDR3 size: 14 residues.

The chain employs TRBV7-9 and TRBJ2-5, with D perhaps TRBD2 (7 bases). The closer fit of TRBJ2-7 to the DNA end suggests the J call may be wrong. Germline V lookup: CDR1 SEHNR, CDR2 FQNEAQ (reference sequence). CDR3 length equals 18 residues. The CDR3 DNA sequence: TGTGCCAGCAGCTTGCCCCAGCAGGGGTTTCGGCGGGAGTCCGAGCAGTACTTC. Amino acids: CASSLPQQGFRRESEQYF.

The chain uses TRBV16 and TRBJ2-5; D call uncertain. The CDR3 extends over 13 amino acids. The V end was cut by 4 bases, the J end by 11 bases, with 17 bases between. CDR1 is KGHSY, CDR2 FQNENV, per germline. CDR3 region: CASSLQPYEEQYF. Here the CDR3 DNA reads TGTGCCAGCAGCCTCCAACCCTACGAGGAGCAGTACTTC. The full variable domain, with the rest looked up from reference TRBV16 and TRBJ2-5, is GEEVAQTPKHLVRGEGQKAKLYCAPIKGHSYVFWYQQVLKNEFKFLISFQNENVFDETGMPKERFSAKCLPNSPCSLEIQATKLEDSAVYFCASSLQPYEEQYFGPGTRLLVL.

This clone is a singleton in its sample. V usage is TRBV6-5 and J usage is TRBJ1-2, with 7 positions matching TRBD1. V trimming: 7 bases; J trimming: 0 bases; junction bases outside the gene matches: 8. Per the germline V gene, CDR1 is MNHEY and CDR2 is SVGAGI. The CDR3 is 15 residues long. CDR3 residues: CASTRPGQSNYGYTF. The CDR3 coding sequence is TGTGCCAGCACCCGCCCGGGACAGTCTAACTATGGCTACACCTTC.

V usage is TRBV6-1 and J usage is TRBJ1-1, with 11 bases matching TRBD1. The CDR3 extends over 14 amino acids. V shed 4 bases, J shed 6 bases, and the junction held 4 bases outside the gene matches. Germline CDR1 and CDR2: MNHNS and SASEGT. CDR3 protein: CASSAGQGASEAFF. The CDR3 bases are TGTGCCAGCAGTGCAGGACAGGGGGCATCTGAAGCTTTCTTT.

This chain links TRBV19 with TRBJ2-7; D call uncertain. Trimming stripped 5 bases from V and 3 bases from J, with 5 bases between. The CDR3 is made up of 11 amino acids. Germline assignment: CDR1 LNHDA and CDR2 SQIVND (reference sequence). The CDR3 sequence: CASSAHYEQYF. The CDR3 bases are TGTGCCAGTAGTGCACACTACGAGCAGTACTTC.

This clone was observed a few times. In DNA form, the CDR3 reads TGCGCCAGCAGCCCGGGACTAGCGGGGGGGAGAGAGCAGTACTTC. Protein: CASSPGLAGGREQYF. This chain joins TRBV4-1 and TRBJ2-7; 16 bases map to TRBD2. This CDR3 is 15 amino acids long. Germline assignment: CDR1 MGHRA and CDR2 YSYEKL. V dropped 4 bases and J dropped 7; count of bases not matched to a gene: 4.

CDR3 nucleotides: TGTGCCAGCTCACCATCGGGGGGGGAACTCAATGAGCAGTTCTTC. Its protein product is CASSPSGGELNEQFF. V is TRBV18 and J is TRBJ2-1, with 8 bases fitting TRBD2. The germline gives CDR1 KGHSH, CDR2 LQKENI. The CDR3 extends over 15 amino acids. V lost 2 bases and J lost 6; bases outside the gene matches: 6.